A single sample gave rise to the 26 T cell receptor beta chains below, sequenced in a study of vaccination effects on CD4 cells after COVID-19 (dated 2022 in TCRdb). In the ViraFEST assay, PBMC were stimulated with viral peptide pools, and TCR sequencing was then used to find antigen-specific CD4+ T cell clonotypes based on their expansion. After more than 9 days of culture, CD4+ T cells were isolated with the EasySep CD4+ T cell isolation kit. None of the healthy vaccine recipients had a prior SARS-CoV-2 infection, which was confirmed by nucleocapsid antibody tests that came back negative both before and after vaccination. These TCRs are of unknown antigen specificity. The library was built by means of the immunoSEQ multiplex PCR assay. The clones in this table, taken by TCRdb from immuneACCESS, are in-frame only. Not every clone is retained; where verified, under half of the shortfall comes from an unresolved V gene, and the cause of the rest is unknown. This sample lists approximately 25,000 clones; around three quarters were detected once. Jointly, the top ten make up over 20% of the sample.

Source: CD4+ T cells from PBMCs cultured with HCoV-NL63 spike peptides, taken before COVID-19 vaccination. The sample's cell subset or site label is to be understood as: HCoV-NL63 spike overlapping peptide pool stimulation. Source of these receptors: a human donor who received a COVID-19 vaccine.

The rearrangement uses TRBV3-1 (or the pseudogene TRBV3-2) and TRBJ1-3; no clear D gene. Germline CDR1 LGHDT, CDR2 YNNKEL (reference sequence). The CDR3 loop spans 18 amino acids. V lost 6 bases and J lost 4, with 25 bases in between. Here the CDR3 DNA reads TGTGCCAGCAGTCAATCCGGGGATAATGTTTCGGACGGAAACACCATATATTTT. Amino acid sequence: CASSQSGDNVSDGNTIYF.

V is TRBV6-2 or TRBV6-3 and J is TRBJ2-1; 7 bases line up with TRBD2. Germline assignment: CDR1 MNHEY and CDR2 SVGEGT. There are 15 residues in the CDR3. With V trimmed by 3 bases and J by 1 base, 3 bases remained unmatched. The CDR3 sequence is CASSYSGGSYNEQFF. DNA of the CDR3: TGTGCCAGCAGTTATTCGGGGGGTTCCTACAATGAGCAGTTCTTC.

V gene TRBV11-3 combines with J gene TRBJ1-2, with D possibly being TRBD1 (5 bases). The CDR3 runs to 12 residues. V lost 0 bases to trimming and J lost 8 bases, with 7 bases between them. Germline CDR1 SGHNT, CDR2 YENEEA. The CDR3 nucleotides read TGTGCCAGCAGCTTAGAGGGACGGGGCTACACCTTC. This codes for CASSLEGRGYTF.

The V and J genes are TRBV11-3 and TRBJ2-5; D possibly corresponds to TRBD2 (6 bases). The germline V and J ends were trimmed by 5 bases and 5 bases, with 15 bases remaining between them. This CDR3 has 14 residues. The germline gives CDR1 SGHNT, CDR2 YENEEA. Here the CDR3 DNA reads TGTGCCAGCAGCCCCGCCCGGGGGAGTGAGACCCAGTACTTC. It codes for CASSPARGSETQYF.

This rearrangement joins TRBV6-1 to TRBJ1-1, with a weak D call TRBD1 (6 bases). Trimming shortened V by 2 bases and J by 4 bases, and 14 bases separated the two germline ends. The CDR3 covers 15 residues. The germline CDR1 and CDR2 sequences are MNHNS and SASEGT. CDR3 coding DNA: TGTGCCAGCAGTGAATTGGGCAGGGGCGCCACTGAAGCTTTCTTT. Translation: CASSELGRGATEAFF.

J is TRBJ2-1 and V is TRBV30, with a tentative D call TRBD1 (5 bases). The CDR3 covers 14 residues. V was cut by 8 bases and J by 8 bases, with 22 bases left in between. Germline-derived CDR1 and CDR2 are GTSNPN and SVGIG (reference sequence). CDR3 DNA: TGTGCCCTGGGGCCTAACCCGACCTTCCATGAGCAGTTCTTC. As protein: CALGPNPTFHEQFF.

The chain combines TRBV28 with TRBJ2-7; no definite D call. The CDR3 extends over 15 amino acids. V gave up 4 bases and J gave up 0 bases, with 13 bases separating them. CDR1 and CDR2 (germline): MDHEN, SYDVKM. The CDR3 reads CASSSRTGFSYEQYF. CDR3 bases: TGTGCCAGCAGTTCGAGGACGGGTTTCTCCTACGAGCAGTACTTC.

This chain joins TRBV18 and TRBJ2-7, with 11 bases aligning to TRBD1. Germline V gives CDR1 KGHSH, CDR2 LQKENI. The CDR3 has 15 amino acids. V shed 6 bases, J shed 2 bases, and the junction held 6 bases outside the gene matches. The CDR3 nucleotides are TGTGCCAGCTCCCGTGGGGGACAGGGGGCCTACGAGCAGTACTTC. Amino acids: CASSRGGQGAYEQYF.

This clone was found once. V and J are TRBV18 and TRBJ2-4; 8 bases map to TRBD1. This CDR3 has 13 amino acids. J was trimmed by 15 bases and V by 2 bases; bases with no gene match: 9. Germline values: CDR1 KGHSH, CDR2 LQKENI. CDR3 in amino acids: CASSPFETGVLYF. CDR3 nucleotides: TGTGCCAGCTCACCATTCGAGACAGGGGTCTTGTACTTC.

The J gene is TRBJ2-7, the V gene TRBV28; possible D gene TRBD1, 5 bases. The germline V gene has CDR1 MDHEN and CDR2 SYDVKM. Trimming took 3 bases from V and 3 from J, leaving 12 bases between them. The CDR3 contains 14 residues. DNA for the CDR3: TGTGCCAGCAGTTTCGGCAGGGCAGGCTACGAGCAGTACTTC. Protein: CASSFGRAGYEQYF.

The chain recombines TRBV30 with TRBJ1-1; D is possibly TRBD1 (6 bases). V was pared by 4 bases and J by 5 bases, with 14 bases between. The CDR3 has 13 amino acids. CDR1 GTSNPN and CDR2 SVGIG come from the germline V gene (reference sequence). The CDR3 DNA reads TGTGCCTGGAACCCCACAGGGTTGACTGAAGCTTTCTTT. Protein sequence: CAWNPTGLTEAFF.

This chain joins TRBV7-9 and TRBJ2-1; D gene unclear. The CDR3 is 15 amino acids. Germline assignment: CDR1 SEHNR and CDR2 FQNEAQ (reference sequence). V lost 7 bases and J 0 bases, leaving 13 bases between the germline ends. In nucleotides, the CDR3 is TGTGCCAGCACCCCTCGAATGAGCTCCTACAATGAGCAGTTCTTC. Translated, it gives CASTPRMSSYNEQFF.

This clone was counted a few times. The chain uses TRBV6-1 and TRBJ2-1; tentatively, D is TRBD1 (5 bases). V lost 2 bases to trimming and J lost 3 bases, with 14 bases between them. The CDR3 is 16 amino acids. Germline V gives CDR1 MNHNS, CDR2 SASEGT. The CDR3 protein is CASSEFGAGLYNEQFF. In nucleotides, the CDR3 is TGTGCCAGCAGTGAATTTGGGGCAGGGCTCTACAATGAGCAGTTCTTC.

The chain joins TRBV5-1 to TRBJ2-1, with a weak D call TRBD1 (6 bases). The CDR3 contains 17 residues. Germline V gene sequence: CDR1 SGHRS, CDR2 YFSETQ. Deletions cut 0 bases from V and 0 bases from J, with 13 bases between. The CDR3 DNA reads TGCGCCAGCAGCTTGGGGGCCGGACAGAGCTCCTACAATGAGCAGTTCTTC. Amino acids: CASSLGAGQSSYNEQFF.

This clone is a singleton in its sample. CDR3 sequence reads: CATIPGQGHSGANVLTF. The CDR3 coding sequence is TGTGCCACCATTCCGGGACAGGGGCACTCTGGGGCCAACGTCCTGACTTTC. The V call is TRBV10-3, the J call TRBJ2-6, with 10 bases that match TRBD1. This CDR3 is built from 17 residues. Germline V gene lookup returns CDR1 ENHRY and CDR2 SYGVKD. Trimming took 10 bases from V and 0 from J; bases not matched to a gene: 9.

The chain is built from TRBV19 and TRBJ1-6; no clear D gene. CDR3 length equals 13 residues. Per the germline V gene, CDR1 is LNHDA and CDR2 is SQIVND (reference sequence). Trimming shortened V by 5 bases and J by 7 bases, and 9 bases separated the two germline ends. CDR3 coding DNA: TGTGCCAGTAGTGACGCACGGAATTCACCCCTCCACTTT. Translation gives CASSDARNSPLHF.

J is TRBJ2-5 and V is TRBV4-3; D unclear. Germline values: CDR1 LGHNA, CDR2 YSLEER. The CDR3 has 14 amino acids. V dropped 0 bases and J dropped 4 bases, with 9 bases sitting between them. The DNA for the CDR3 is TGCGCCAGCAGCCAAGATGGACGGCGAGAGACCCAGTACTTC. Its translation: CASSQDGRRETQYF.

This clone appeared a few times. The chain has TRBV13 and TRBJ2-5, with D perhaps given as TRBD1 or TRBD2 (5 bases each). The V and J ends lost 5 bases and 6 bases respectively, with 16 bases between them. The germline V gene has CDR1 PRHDT and CDR2 FYEKMQ (reference sequence). The CDR3 extends over 14 amino acids. Written as DNA, the CDR3 is TGTGCCAGCAGCCCCAGGCGTGGGGGACAGACCCAGTACTTC. It is translated as CASSPRRGGQTQYF. Filled out from reference TRBV13 and TRBJ2-5, the complete variable domain reads AAGVIQSPRHLIKEKRETATLKCYPIPRHDTVYWYQQGPGQDPQFLISFYEKMQSDKGSIPDRFSAQQFSDYHSELNMSSLELGDSALYFCASSPRRGGQTQYFGPGTRLLVL.

Of note for this clone: A single base separates this from a much larger clone, so it may be a read error. This sequence joins TRBV7-9 and TRBJ1-6; unclear D gene. In germline, CDR1 is SEHNR, CDR2 FQNEAQ (reference sequence). V was trimmed by 3 bases and J by 6 bases, leaving 3 bases between them. The CDR3 has 12 residues. Here the CDR3 reads CASSLGNSPLHF. The CDR3 coding sequence is TGTGCCAGCAGCTTGGGTAATTCACCCCTCCACTTT.

The chain carries TRBV12-3 or TRBV12-4 and TRBJ1-1; D call uncertain. Trimming took off 7 bases at V and 4 bases at J, with 13 bases between the two ends. The CDR3 covers 13 residues. The CDR3 DNA reads TGTGCCAGCACCCTCGGGGAGGGCACTGAAGCTTTCTTT. Translating gives CASTLGEGTEAFF.

This chain joins TRBV4-2 and TRBJ1-5; D unclear. Germline lookup yields CDR1 LGHNA and CDR2 YNFKEQ. The V end was cut by 0 bases, the J end by 1 base, with 10 bases between. The CDR3 length is 16 residues. CDR3 in amino acids: CASSQEATQSNQPQHF. The CDR3 bases are TGTGCCAGCAGCCAAGAGGCTACCCAGAGCAATCAGCCCCAGCATTTT.

This clone has a handful of counts. The chain couples TRBV2 to TRBJ1-2; the D gene is possibly TRBD1 (6 bases). The CDR3 spans 13 residues. Looked up from germline, CDR1 is SNHLY and CDR2 is FYNNEI. The V end lost 7 bases, the J end lost 5 bases, and 14 bases lay between the germline ends. CDR3 region: CASKYRGDYGYTF. The CDR3, as DNA: TGTGCCAGCAAGTATAGGGGGGATTATGGCTACACCTTC. Full variable domain (missing parts from reference TRBV2 and TRBJ1-2): EPEVTQTPSHQVTQMGQEVILRCVPISNHLYFYWYRQILGQKVEFLVSFYNNEISEKSEIFDDQFSVERPDGSNFTLKIRSTKLEDSAMYFCASKYRGDYGYTFGSGTRLTVV.

This sequence joins TRBV10-3 and TRBJ2-2; 12 nucleotides line up with TRBD2. V shed 3 bases and J 3 bases; nucleotides not matched to a gene: 2. CDR3 length: 16 amino acids. Germline V gene lookup returns CDR1 ENHRY and CDR2 SYGVKD. The CDR3 is CAISERLAGDTGELFF. For the CDR3, the DNA is TGTGCCATCAGTGAACGACTAGCGGGGGACACCGGGGAGCTGTTTTTT.

This chain joins TRBV9 and TRBJ2-5, with D perhaps matching TRBD1 (5 bases). The germline V and J ends were trimmed by 3 bases and 7 bases, with 16 bases remaining between them. This CDR3 is 14 amino acids long. The germline V gene encodes CDR1 SGDLS and CDR2 YYNGEE. The CDR3 sequence: CASSAPTPTGTQYF. The CDR3 region has the DNA TGTGCCAGCAGCGCACCCACCCCAACAGGGACCCAGTACTTC.

CDR3 sequence: CASSQGLSGELFF. The CDR3 region has the DNA TGTGCCAGCAGCCAAGGACTATCCGGGGAGCTGTTTTTT. The genes are TRBV3-1 (or the pseudogene TRBV3-2) and TRBJ2-2, with D perhaps matching TRBD2 (5 bases). V dropped 1 base and J dropped 6 bases, with 6 bases sitting between them. CDR3 length: 13 residues. Germline V gene data show CDR1 as LGHDT and CDR2 as YNNKEL (reference sequence).

In this sample, this clone turned up a few times. The chain combines TRBV4-1 with TRBJ1-4; D is uncertain. The CDR3 covers 14 residues. Trimming left V 5 bases short and J 5 bases short, with 12 bases between. Germline CDR1 is MGHRA and CDR2 is YSYEKL. In nucleotides, the CDR3 is TGCGCCAGCAGCTCCACCAGGCGAAATGAAAAACTGTTTTTT. Translation: CASSSTRRNEKLFF.